The present T cell receptor (beta chain) was sequenced within a study of T cells after yellow fever vaccination. Study context: It was SMART-Seq v4 Ultra Low Input that prepared the fractions with low cell numbers. Study outcomes and limitations: Peaking faster, on day 5 versus 15, the secondary response was nonetheless weaker. Some clonotypes, a small share, were shared between CD4 and CD8 compartments. Post-booster repertoires again held most primary-vaccination clones (roughly 95% CD4, just under 90% CD8).

TCRdb passed the 5' RACE reads through MiXCR, listing each CDR3 protein once. The sample has 55,000 or so distinct CDR3 sequences; 6.6% are singletons. The clonotype originates from a man aged 18 to 30 who received the YFV17D yellow fever vaccine. Sequenced here: CD8+ T cells not binding an NS4B(214-222) dextramer, sorted from PBMCs, sampled around 45 days after the first yellow fever vaccination.

CDR3 coding DNA: TGCGCCAGCAGCCAACCCGAGGGACAGATAAACTATGGCTACACCTTC. Translated: CASSQPEGQINYGYTF. This sequence joins TRBV4-1 and TRBJ1-2; 7 bases match TRBD1. The CDR3 covers 16 residues. Germline V gene sequence: CDR1 MGHRA, CDR2 YSYEKL. V was pared by 2 bases and J by 2 bases, with 8 bases of the junction left unmatched.